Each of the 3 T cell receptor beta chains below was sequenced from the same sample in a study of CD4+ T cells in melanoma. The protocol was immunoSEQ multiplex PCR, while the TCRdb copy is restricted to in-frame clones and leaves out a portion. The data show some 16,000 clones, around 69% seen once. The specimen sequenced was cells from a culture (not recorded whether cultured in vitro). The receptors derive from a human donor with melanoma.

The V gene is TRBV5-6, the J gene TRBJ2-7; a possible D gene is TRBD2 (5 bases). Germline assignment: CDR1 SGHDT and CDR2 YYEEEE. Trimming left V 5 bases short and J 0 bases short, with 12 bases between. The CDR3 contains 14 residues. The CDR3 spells CASSGGLNSYEQYF. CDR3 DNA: TGTGCCAGCAGTGGCGGGTTGAACTCCTACGAGCAGTACTTC.

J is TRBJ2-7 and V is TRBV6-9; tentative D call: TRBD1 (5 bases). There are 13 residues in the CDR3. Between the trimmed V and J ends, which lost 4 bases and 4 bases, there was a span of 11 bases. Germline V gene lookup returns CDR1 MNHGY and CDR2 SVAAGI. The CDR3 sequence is CASSSGRQYEQYF. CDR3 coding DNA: TGTGCCAGCAGTTCAGGGCGTCAGTACGAGCAGTACTTC.

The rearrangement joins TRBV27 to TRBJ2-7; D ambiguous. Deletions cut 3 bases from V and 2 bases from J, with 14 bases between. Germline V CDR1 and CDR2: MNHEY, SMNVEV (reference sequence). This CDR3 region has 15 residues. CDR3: CASSFINIFPYEQYF. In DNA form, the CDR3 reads TGTGCCAGCAGTTTTATTAACATCTTCCCCTACGAGCAGTACTTC.